This T cell receptor (beta chain) was profiled in a study of technical replicates of blood from a handful of donors. Trimming cost V 4 bases and J 4 bases, with 11 bases left between them. Germline CDR1 and CDR2: SQVTM and ANQGSEA. There are 12 residues in the CDR3. Libraries were prepared by immunoSEQ multiplex PCR; TCRdb keeps only in-frame clonotypes and omits some of them. The profile covers more than 80,000 clones, with 90% to 96% appearing a single time and 0.23% taken by the ten largest. The sample was T cells isolated from PBMCs. The receptor was isolated from a human donor in good health. This chain links TRBV29-1 with TRBJ2-7; D not certain. CDR3 amino acids: CSVVQREYEQYF. The CDR3 nucleotides read TGCAGCGTTGTTCAGCGCGAATACGAGCAGTACTTC.